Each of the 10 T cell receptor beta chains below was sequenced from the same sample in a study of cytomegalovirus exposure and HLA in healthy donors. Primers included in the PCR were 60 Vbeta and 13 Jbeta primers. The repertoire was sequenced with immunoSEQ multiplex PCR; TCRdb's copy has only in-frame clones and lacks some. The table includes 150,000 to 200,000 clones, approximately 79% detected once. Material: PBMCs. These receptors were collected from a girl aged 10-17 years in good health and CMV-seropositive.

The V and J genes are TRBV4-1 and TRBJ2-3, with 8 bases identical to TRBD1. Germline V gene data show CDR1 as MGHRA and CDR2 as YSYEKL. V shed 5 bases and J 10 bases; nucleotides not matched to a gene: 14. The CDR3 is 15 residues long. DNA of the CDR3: TGCGCCAGCAGCTACGGACTGGGACAGGTCGAGGCGCAGTATTTT. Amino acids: CASSYGLGQVEAQYF.

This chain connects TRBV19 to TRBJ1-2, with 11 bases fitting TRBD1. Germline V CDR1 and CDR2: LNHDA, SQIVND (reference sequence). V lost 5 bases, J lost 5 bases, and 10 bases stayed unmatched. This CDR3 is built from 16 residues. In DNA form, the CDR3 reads TGTGCCAGTAGTGCAAGCTCGGGACAGGGGGGTTATGGCTACACCTTC. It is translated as CASSASSGQGGYGYTF.

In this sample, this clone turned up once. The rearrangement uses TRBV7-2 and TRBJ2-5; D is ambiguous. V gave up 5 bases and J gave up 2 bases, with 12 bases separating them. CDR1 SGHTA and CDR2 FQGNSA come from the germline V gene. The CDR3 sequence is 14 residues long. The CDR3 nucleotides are TGTGCCAGCAGCCCTTATTCTAGTCAAGAGACCCAGTACTTC. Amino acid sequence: CASSPYSSQETQYF.

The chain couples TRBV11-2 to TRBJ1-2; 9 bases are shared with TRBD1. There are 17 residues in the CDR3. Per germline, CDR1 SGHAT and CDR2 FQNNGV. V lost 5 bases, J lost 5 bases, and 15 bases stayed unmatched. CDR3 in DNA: TGTGCCAGCAGCCTCCGGGACAGGGCCAAAATTTCGTATGGCTACACCTTC. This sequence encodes CASSLRDRAKISYGYTF.

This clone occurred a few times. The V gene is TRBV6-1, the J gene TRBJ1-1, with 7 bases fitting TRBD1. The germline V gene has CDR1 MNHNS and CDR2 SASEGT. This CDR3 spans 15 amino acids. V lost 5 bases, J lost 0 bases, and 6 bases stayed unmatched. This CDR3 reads CASSRGQPMNTEAFF. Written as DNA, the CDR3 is TGTGCCAGCAGTCGGGGACAGCCCATGAACACTGAAGCTTTCTTT.

The CDR3 region has the DNA TGTGCCAGCAGTCGGGGAGGGGGCAATCAGCCCCAGCATTTT. Protein: CASSRGGGNQPQHF. The chain links TRBV2 to TRBJ1-5; possibly TRBD1 for D (5 bases). CDR3 length: 14 amino acids. Germline values: CDR1 SNHLY, CDR2 FYNNEI. Trimming took off 5 bases at V and 2 bases at J, with 10 bases between the two ends.

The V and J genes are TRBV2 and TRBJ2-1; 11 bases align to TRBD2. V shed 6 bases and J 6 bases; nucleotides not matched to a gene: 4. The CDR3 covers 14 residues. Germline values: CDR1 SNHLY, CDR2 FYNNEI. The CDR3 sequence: CASRTSGVPNEQFF. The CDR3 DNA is TGTGCCAGCAGGACTAGCGGGGTACCCAATGAGCAGTTCTTC.

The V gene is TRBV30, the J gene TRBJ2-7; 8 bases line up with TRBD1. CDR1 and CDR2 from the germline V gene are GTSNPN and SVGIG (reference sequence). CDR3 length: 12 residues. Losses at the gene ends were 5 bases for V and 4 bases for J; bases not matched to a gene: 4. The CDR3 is CAWAGTGYEQYF. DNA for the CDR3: TGTGCCTGGGCGGGGACAGGATACGAGCAGTACTTC. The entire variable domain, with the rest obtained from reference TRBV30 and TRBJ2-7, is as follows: SQTIHQWPATLVQPVGSPLSLECTVEGTSNPNLYWYRQAAGRGLQLLFYSVGIGQISSEVPQNLSASRPQDRQFILSSKKLLLSDSGFYLCAWAGTGYEQYFGPGTRLTVT.

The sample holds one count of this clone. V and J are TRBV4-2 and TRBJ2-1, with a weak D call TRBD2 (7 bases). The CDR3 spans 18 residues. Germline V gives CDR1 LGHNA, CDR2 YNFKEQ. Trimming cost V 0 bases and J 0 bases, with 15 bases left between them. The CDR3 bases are TGTGCCAGCAGCCAAGATGGGAGAGGGGGGGCCTCCTACAATGAGCAGTTCTTC. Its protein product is CASSQDGRGGASYNEQFF.

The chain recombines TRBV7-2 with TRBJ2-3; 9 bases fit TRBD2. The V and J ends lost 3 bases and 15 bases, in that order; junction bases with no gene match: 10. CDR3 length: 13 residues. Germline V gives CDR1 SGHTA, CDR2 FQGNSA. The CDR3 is CASSFTGTSSPYF. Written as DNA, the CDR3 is TGTGCCAGCAGCTTTACCGGGACTAGCTCCCCCTATTTT.